These 13 T cell receptor beta chains originate from one sample sequenced in a study of blood T cell repertoires in COVID-19. Sequencing was performed with immunoSEQ multiplex PCR; in TCRdb, only in-frame clones are kept and a portion is missing. The sample has some 74,000 clones, 65% to 90% seen once; the top ten hold 40% to 45%. Input material: peripheral blood. The receptors come from a man aged 80 or over with acute or convalescent COVID-19.

The rearrangement joins TRBV6-2 or TRBV6-3 to TRBJ2-5; the D is unclear. The CDR3 loop spans 16 amino acids. Germline V gives CDR1 MNHEY, CDR2 SVGEGT. V gave up 3 bases and J gave up 2 bases, with 16 bases separating them. The DNA for the CDR3 is TGTGCCAGCAGTTATCGCAACCGTCCGACTCAAGAGACCCAGTACTTC. Translating gives CASSYRNRPTQETQYF.

The chain links TRBV7-2 to TRBJ2-3, with a weak D call TRBD2 (7 bases). In germline, CDR1 is SGHTA, CDR2 FQGNSA. CDR3 length equals 15 residues. Trimming removed 4 bases at V and 5 bases at J, with 16 bases between. CDR3 residues: CASSSQGGAVDTQYF. CDR3 DNA sequence: TGTGCCAGCAGCTCCCAAGGGGGGGCCGTAGATACGCAGTATTTT.

The V call is TRBV5-1, the J call TRBJ1-4; D is undetermined. The CDR3 sequence is 15 residues long. Germline CDR1 is SGHRS and CDR2 is YFSETQ. V gave up 2 bases and J gave up 8 bases, with 16 bases separating them. CDR3 bases: TGCGCCAGCAGCTTCGGAGGTTATGGGCGGGAAAAACTGTTTTTT. Translation gives CASSFGGYGREKLFF.

The chain employs TRBV10-1 and TRBJ2-1; 9 nucleotides agree with TRBD1. With 3 bases clipped from V and 3 bases from J, the junction kept 3 bases outside the gene matches. This CDR3 is built from 15 residues. CDR1 WNHNN and CDR2 SYGVQD come from the germline V gene (reference sequence). The CDR3, as DNA: TGCGCCAGCAGTGAACCGGGACAGGGCTACAATGAGCAGTTCTTC. Protein sequence: CASSEPGQGYNEQFF.

This chain connects TRBV5-1 to TRBJ2-2; the match to TRBD2 covers 14 bases. With V trimmed by 4 bases and J by 5 bases, 4 bases remained unmatched. This CDR3 spans 16 amino acids. Germline CDR1 is SGHRS and CDR2 is YFSETQ. The CDR3 loop reads CASSMGLAGETGELFF. The CDR3 region has the DNA TGCGCCAGCAGCATGGGACTAGCGGGAGAAACCGGGGAGCTGTTTTTT.

V and J are TRBV5-1 and TRBJ2-6; tentatively, D is TRBD2 (5 bases). The CDR3 contains 16 residues. The V and J ends lost 3 bases and 1 base respectively, with 11 bases between them. Germline-derived CDR1 and CDR2 are SGHRS and YFSETQ. CDR3: CASSSPTGSGANVLTF. In DNA form, the CDR3 reads TGCGCCAGCAGCTCCCCCACGGGGTCTGGGGCCAACGTCCTGACTTTC.

The count of this clone is one. V usage is TRBV10-3 and J usage is TRBJ1-2, with 8 nucleotides matching TRBD1. The germline V gene has CDR1 ENHRY and CDR2 SYGVKD. V was clipped by 5 bases and J by 4 bases; unmatched bases: 6. The CDR3 runs to 14 residues. For the CDR3, the DNA is TGTGCCATCAGTTCACAGCAGGGGGCCTATGGCTACACCTTC. Amino acids: CAISSQQGAYGYTF.

The chain uses TRBV20-1 and TRBJ1-2; 10 bases line up with TRBD1. The junction had 10 bases not matched to a gene; V was cut back by 3 bases and J by 9 bases. CDR1 and CDR2 from the germline V gene are DFQATT and SNEGSKA (reference sequence). The CDR3 consists of 14 residues. As DNA, the CDR3 is TGCAGTGCTAGTAGAGTCGGGACAGGGGAGCGCTACACCTTC. Translation: CSASRVGTGERYTF.

The V and J genes are TRBV18 and TRBJ2-5; D uncertain. The CDR3 has 13 residues. Trimming took 0 bases from V and 2 from J, leaving 4 bases between them. CDR1 and CDR2 (germline): KGHSH, LQKENI. CDR3 loop: CASSPPTQETQYF. Written as DNA, the CDR3 is TGTGCCAGCTCACCACCGACTCAAGAGACCCAGTACTTC.

This chain joins TRBV7-8 and TRBJ2-7, with 9 bases aligning to TRBD1. CDR1 and CDR2 (germline): SGHVS, FQNEAQ. V shed 2 bases and J 4 bases; nucleotides not matched to a gene: 3. The CDR3 length is 14 residues. The CDR3 loop reads CASSLWGQGYEQYF. CDR3 in DNA: TGTGCCAGCAGCTTATGGGGACAGGGATACGAGCAGTACTTC.

V usage is TRBV3-1 (or the pseudogene TRBV3-2) and J usage is TRBJ2-7, with TRBD1 matching over 9 bases. The trim removed 4 bases at V and 2 bases at J, leaving 3 bases unmatched. The CDR3 sequence is 14 residues long. The germline CDR1 and CDR2 sequences are LGHDT and YNNKEL (reference sequence). The CDR3 DNA sequence: TGTGCCAGCAGCCCGGGACAGGGTCCCTACGAGCAGTACTTC. Protein product: CASSPGQGPYEQYF.

The genes are TRBV5-4 and TRBJ2-1; D call uncertain. V lost 4 bases to trimming and J lost 10 bases, with 12 bases between them. The CDR3 extends over 12 amino acids. From germline, CDR1 is SGHNT and CDR2 YYREEE (reference sequence). CDR3 DNA: TGTGCCAGCAGCCTGGACCGACTCGAGCAGTTCTTC. It translates to CASSLDRLEQFF.

The chain links TRBV27 to TRBJ2-7; 10 bases align to TRBD1. CDR3 length: 13 amino acids. The trim removed 8 bases at V and 4 bases at J, leaving 5 bases unmatched. CDR1 and CDR2 from the germline V gene are MNHEY and SMNVEV (reference sequence). For the CDR3, the DNA is TGTGCCAGCCGCCGACAGGGGGCATACGAGCAGTACTTC. Translating gives CASRRQGAYEQYF.